This TCR beta chain was identified in a study of cytomegalovirus exposure and HLA in healthy donors. This clone was observed a few times. Its cognate antigen is unknown. PCR employed 60 Vbeta and 13 Jbeta primers. Repertoires were generated with immunoSEQ multiplex PCR, while TCRdb's copy carries only in-frame clones and drops some. The sample includes 160,000 or so clones, around 80% of them seen just once. General study points: Analyses of presence/absence relied on an assumption of roughly uniform sequencing depth across donors. By a later analysis, the bulk of CMV-associated TCR beta chains appeared HLA-restricted. Investigators reported 164 TCR beta chains as tied to cytomegalovirus.

The ends lost 3 bases at V and 8 bases at J; junction bases unmatched: 6. Germline-derived CDR1 and CDR2 are SSHAT and FNYEAQ (reference sequence). The CDR3 runs 14 residues. V is TRBV7-7 and J is TRBJ2-1; TRBD1 matches 8 bases. The sequencing input was PBMCs. The origin of this receptor is a woman between 40 and 50 years old in good health and CMV-seropositive. The chain's CDR3 is CASSFQGAFDEQFF. Written as DNA, the CDR3 is TGTGCCAGCAGCTTCCAGGGGGCGTTCGATGAGCAGTTCTTC.